These T cell receptor beta chains were read from a single sample in a study of T cells after posttransplantation cyclophosphamide. Assay: immunoSEQ multiplex PCR; the TCRdb copy retains only in-frame clones and omits some. The sample carries approximately 52,000 clones, about 86% recorded once. Sequenced sample: PBMCs. The receptors here all came from a man in his thirties or forties with a blood cancer, CMV-positive, and with a related stem cell donor. Each CDR3 is given with its conserved first and last residue. A D gene is named only where the DNA matches it firmly. Some rows have no size entry. The others give once, few or many, or a class for an expanded clone.

j_call: TRBJ2-3
v_call: TRBV6-5
clone_size: NA
d_call: TRBD2
cdr3_aa: CASSLKAGGEGSQYF
cdr3_nt: TGTGCCAGCAGTTTAAAAGCGGGAGGGGAGGGATCGCAGTATTTT

j_call: TRBJ2-1
v_call: TRBV7-3
clone_size: NA
d_call: TRBD2
cdr3_aa: CASSSTSGRAVGSYNEQFF
cdr3_nt: TGTGCCAGCAGCTCGACTAGCGGGAGGGCCGTCGGATCCTACAATGAGCAGTTCTTC

j_call: TRBJ2-2
v_call: TRBV11-2
clone_size: once
d_call: NA
cdr3_aa: CASSFSGVQTGELFF
cdr3_nt: TGTGCCAGCAGCTTTTCGGGGGTCCAAACCGGGGAGCTGTTTTTT

j_call: TRBJ2-4
v_call: TRBV5-1
clone_size: once
d_call: TRBD1
cdr3_aa: CASSPGQGNIQYF
cdr3_nt: TGCGCCAGCAGCCCTGGACAGGGTAACATTCAGTACTTC

j_call: TRBJ2-7
v_call: TRBV27
clone_size: NA
d_call: TRBD2
cdr3_aa: CASKRGGVTGDHNEQYF
cdr3_nt: TGTGCCAGCAAGCGGGGGGGGGTAACAGGGGACCATAACGAGCAGTACTTC

j_call: TRBJ2-7
v_call: TRBV7-6
clone_size: few
d_call: TRBD2
cdr3_aa: CASSLTGAGLAVHEQYF
cdr3_nt: TGTGCCAGCAGCTTAACAGGGGCAGGACTAGCGGTCCACGAGCAGTACTTC

j_call: TRBJ2-7
v_call: TRBV19
clone_size: NA
d_call: NA
cdr3_aa: CASSIGRGATYEQYF
cdr3_nt: TGTGCCAGTAGTATAGGTAGGGGCGCAACCTACGAGCAGTACTTC

j_call: TRBJ2-5
v_call: TRBV7-2
clone_size: NA
d_call: NA
cdr3_aa: CASSLGAKGETQYF
cdr3_nt: TGTGCCAGCAGCTTAGGAGCGAAAGGAGAGACCCAGTACTTC

j_call: TRBJ2-3
v_call: TRBV6-5
clone_size: NA
d_call: TRBD2
cdr3_aa: CASSRLAGGLDTQYF
cdr3_nt: TGTGCCAGCAGCCGACTAGCGGGAGGGTTAGATACGCAGTATTTT

j_call: TRBJ2-2
v_call: TRBV6-1
clone_size: few
d_call: TRBD2
cdr3_aa: CASSVPAGATGELFF
cdr3_nt: TGTGCCAGCAGTGTGCCAGCGGGAGCAACCGGGGAGCTGTTTTTT

j_call: TRBJ2-7
v_call: TRBV4-2
clone_size: NA
d_call: NA
cdr3_aa: CASSQDKRDTYEQYF
cdr3_nt: TGTGCCAGCAGCCAAGATAAGAGAGACACCTACGAGCAGTACTTC

j_call: TRBJ2-3
v_call: TRBV13
clone_size: NA
d_call: TRBD2
cdr3_aa: CASSASGFSSTDTQYF
cdr3_nt: TGTGCCAGCAGCGCTAGCGGGTTCTCTAGCACAGATACGCAGTATTTT

j_call: TRBJ2-7
v_call: TRBV7-2
clone_size: NA
d_call: NA
cdr3_aa: CASSLDGHPVSEQYF
cdr3_nt: TGTGCCAGCAGCTTAGACGGTCACCCGGTTAGCGAGCAGTACTTC

j_call: TRBJ2-3
v_call: TRBV4-2
clone_size: NA
d_call: TRBD2
cdr3_aa: CASSQGLAVTDTQYF
cdr3_nt: TGTGCCAGCAGCCAAGGACTAGCAGTCACAGATACGCAGTATTTT

j_call: TRBJ2-7
v_call: TRBV7-9
clone_size: NA
d_call: TRBD2
cdr3_aa: CASSLVTSGRVHEQYF
cdr3_nt: TGTGCCAGCAGCTTAGTGACTAGCGGGAGGGTACACGAGCAGTACTTC

j_call: TRBJ1-5
v_call: TRBV27
clone_size: NA
d_call: NA
cdr3_aa: CASRKDTSPNQPQHF
cdr3_nt: TGTGCCAGCAGAAAGGACACGAGTCCCAATCAGCCCCAGCATTTT

j_call: TRBJ2-2
v_call: TRBV9
clone_size: NA
d_call: TRBD2
cdr3_aa: CASSVATSGRGSGELFF
cdr3_nt: TGTGCCAGCAGCGTAGCGACTAGCGGGAGGGGGTCCGGGGAGCTGTTTTTT

j_call: TRBJ2-1
v_call: TRBV19
clone_size: once
d_call: NA
cdr3_aa: CASSPGGAGGRINEQFF
cdr3_nt: TGTGCCAGTAGTCCCGGGGGAGCTGGAGGGCGGATCAATGAGCAGTTCTTC

j_call: TRBJ1-5
v_call: TRBV4-1
clone_size: NA
d_call: TRBD1
cdr3_aa: CASSDRDRGQGGNQPQHF
cdr3_nt: TGCGCCAGCAGCGACCGGGACAGGGGGCAGGGAGGCAATCAGCCCCAGCATTTT

j_call: TRBJ1-5
v_call: TRBV6-1
clone_size: NA
d_call: NA
cdr3_aa: CASSRDTGRGQPQHF
cdr3_nt: TGTGCCAGCAGTCGGGACACCGGCCGGGGCCAGCCCCAGCATTTT

j_call: TRBJ2-7
v_call: TRBV30
clone_size: NA
d_call: NA
cdr3_aa: CAWSVSAGYEQYF
cdr3_nt: TGTGCCTGGAGTGTTTCGGCGGGCTACGAGCAGTACTTC

j_call: TRBJ2-7
v_call: TRBV2
clone_size: NA
d_call: TRBD2
cdr3_aa: CASTDPLAVGNEQYF
cdr3_nt: TGTGCCAGCACTGACCCTCTAGCGGTGGGGAACGAGCAGTACTTC

j_call: TRBJ2-1
v_call: TRBV5-4
clone_size: NA
d_call: NA
cdr3_aa: CASSLDRAGSYNEQFF
cdr3_nt: TGTGCCAGCAGCTTGGATCGGGCGGGCTCCTACAATGAGCAGTTCTTC

j_call: TRBJ2-2
v_call: TRBV2
clone_size: NA
d_call: TRBD2
cdr3_aa: CASKIGRVGTGELFF
cdr3_nt: TGTGCCAGCAAGATCGGGAGGGTCGGCACCGGGGAGCTGTTTTTT

j_call: TRBJ2-1
v_call: TRBV18
clone_size: NA
d_call: TRBD2
cdr3_aa: CASSPVSSGSGNEQFF
cdr3_nt: TGTGCCAGCTCACCCGTATCTAGCGGGAGTGGAAATGAGCAGTTCTTC

j_call: TRBJ1-1
v_call: TRBV4-2
clone_size: once
d_call: TRBD1
cdr3_aa: CASSGGTGNTEAFF
cdr3_nt: TGTGCCAGCAGCGGCGGGACAGGGAACACTGAAGCTTTCTTT

j_call: TRBJ2-1
v_call: TRBV15
clone_size: NA
d_call: TRBD2
cdr3_aa: CATSESHVAGNEQFF
cdr3_nt: TGTGCCACCAGCGAGAGTCACGTAGCGGGCAATGAGCAGTTCTTC

j_call: TRBJ2-7
v_call: TRBV19
clone_size: NA
d_call: TRBD1
cdr3_aa: CASSSRDRTEQYF
cdr3_nt: TGTGCCAGTAGTAGCCGGGACAGAACCGAGCAGTACTTC

j_call: TRBJ2-3
v_call: TRBV6-6
clone_size: NA
d_call: NA
cdr3_aa: CASSFHERDTQYF
cdr3_nt: TGTGCCAGCAGTTTCCATGAGAGAGATACGCAGTATTTT

j_call: TRBJ1-4
v_call: TRBV5-6
clone_size: NA
d_call: NA
cdr3_aa: CASSLGRDYATNEKLFF
cdr3_nt: TGTGCCAGCAGCTTGGGCAGGGACTATGCAACTAATGAAAAACTGTTTTTT

j_call: TRBJ1-6
v_call: TRBV6-5
clone_size: NA
d_call: NA
cdr3_aa: CASRQQAANSPLHF
cdr3_nt: TGTGCCAGCAGACAACAAGCGGCGAATTCACCCCTCCACTTT

j_call: TRBJ2-5
v_call: TRBV14
clone_size: NA
d_call: TRBD2
cdr3_aa: CASSPRTSGRGEETQYF
cdr3_nt: TGTGCCAGCAGCCCTCGGACTAGCGGGAGAGGGGAAGAGACCCAGTACTTC

j_call: TRBJ2-4
v_call: TRBV11-3
clone_size: once
d_call: TRBD2
cdr3_aa: CASSSQKPGLEYNIQYF
cdr3_nt: TGTGCCAGCAGCTCGCAGAAACCGGGACTAGAGTATAACATTCAGTACTTC

j_call: TRBJ1-5
v_call: TRBV6-6
clone_size: NA
d_call: NA
cdr3_aa: CASSSRQYNQPQHF
cdr3_nt: TGTGCCAGCAGTTCCCGACAGTACAATCAGCCCCAGCATTTT

j_call: TRBJ2-5
v_call: TRBV1
clone_size: NA
d_call: NA
cdr3_aa: CTSGRLAGADNWVETQYF
cdr3_nt: TGCACCAGCGGGAGACTAGCGGGGGCAGATAACTGGGTAGAGACCCAGTACTTC

j_call: TRBJ2-1
v_call: TRBV6-1
clone_size: once
d_call: NA
cdr3_aa: CASSEAEGANEQFF
cdr3_nt: TGTGCCAGCAGTGAAGCGGAAGGGGCTAATGAGCAGTTCTTC

j_call: TRBJ2-1
v_call: TRBV30
clone_size: NA
d_call: TRBD2
cdr3_aa: CAWSETSAFREQFF
cdr3_nt: TGTGCCTGGAGCGAAACTAGCGCCTTCCGCGAGCAGTTCTTC

j_call: TRBJ2-1
v_call: TRBV7-3
clone_size: NA
d_call: TRBD2
cdr3_aa: CASSPLAESYNEQFF
cdr3_nt: TGTGCCAGCAGCCCCCTAGCGGAATCCTACAATGAGCAGTTCTTC

j_call: TRBJ2-7
v_call: TRBV9
clone_size: NA
d_call: NA
cdr3_aa: CASSVSGHSTSYEQYF
cdr3_nt: TGTGCCAGCAGCGTCTCGGGACACTCGACCTCCTACGAGCAGTACTTC

j_call: TRBJ2-4
v_call: TRBV12-2
clone_size: once
d_call: NA
cdr3_aa: CASRLEGSSGSQNIQYF
cdr3_nt: TGTGCAAGTCGCTTAGAGGGTAGTAGCGGGAGCCAAAACATTCAGTACTTC

j_call: TRBJ2-1
v_call: TRBV18
clone_size: NA
d_call: NA
cdr3_aa: CASSPSPQGGEQFF
cdr3_nt: TGTGCCAGCTCACCATCCCCTCAGGGGGGTGAGCAGTTCTTC

j_call: TRBJ2-7
v_call: TRBV7-9
clone_size: NA
d_call: TRBD2
cdr3_aa: CASTPPFSGSYEQYF
cdr3_nt: TGTGCCAGCACCCCCCCCTTTAGCGGGTCCTACGAGCAGTACTTC